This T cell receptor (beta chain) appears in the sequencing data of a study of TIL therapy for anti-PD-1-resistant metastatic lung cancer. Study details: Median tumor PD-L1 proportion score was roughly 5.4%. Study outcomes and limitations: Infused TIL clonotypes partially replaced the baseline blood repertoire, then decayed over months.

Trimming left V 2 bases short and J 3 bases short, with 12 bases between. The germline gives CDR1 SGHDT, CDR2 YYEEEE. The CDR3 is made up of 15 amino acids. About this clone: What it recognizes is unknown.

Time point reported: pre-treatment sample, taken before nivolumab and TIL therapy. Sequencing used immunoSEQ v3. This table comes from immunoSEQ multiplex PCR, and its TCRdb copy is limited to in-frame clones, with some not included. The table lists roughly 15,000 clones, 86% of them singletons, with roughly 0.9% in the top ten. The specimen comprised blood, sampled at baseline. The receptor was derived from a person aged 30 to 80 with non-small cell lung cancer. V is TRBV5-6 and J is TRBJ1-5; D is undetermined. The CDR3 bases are TGTGCCAGCAGCTTAAGGTTAGGGTACAATCAGCCCCAGCATTTT. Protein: CASSLRLGYNQPQHF.